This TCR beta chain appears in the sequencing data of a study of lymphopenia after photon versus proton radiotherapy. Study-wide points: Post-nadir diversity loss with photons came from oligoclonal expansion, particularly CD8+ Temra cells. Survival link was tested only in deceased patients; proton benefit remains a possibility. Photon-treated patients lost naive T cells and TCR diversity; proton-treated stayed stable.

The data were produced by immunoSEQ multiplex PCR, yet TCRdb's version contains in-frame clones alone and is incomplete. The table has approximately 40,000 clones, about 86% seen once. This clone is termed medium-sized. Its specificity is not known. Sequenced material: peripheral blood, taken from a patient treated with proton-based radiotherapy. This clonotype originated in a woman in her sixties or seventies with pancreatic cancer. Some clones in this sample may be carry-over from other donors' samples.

The CDR3 sequence: CASSLRSGLSYGYTF. The CDR3 DNA reads TGTGCCAGCAGCTTACGATCGGGGCTCAGCTATGGCTACACCTTC. This chain joins TRBV7-8 and TRBJ1-2, with D tentatively TRBD1 (5 bases). Germline V gene data show CDR1 as SGHVS and CDR2 as FQNEAQ. This CDR3 has 15 residues. V gave up 2 bases and J gave up 4 bases, with 14 bases separating them.